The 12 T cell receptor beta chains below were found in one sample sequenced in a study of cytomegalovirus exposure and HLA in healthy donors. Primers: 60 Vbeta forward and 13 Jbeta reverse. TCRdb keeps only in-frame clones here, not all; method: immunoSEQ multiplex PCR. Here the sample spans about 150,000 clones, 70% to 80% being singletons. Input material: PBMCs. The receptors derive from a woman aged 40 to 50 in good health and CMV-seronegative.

This CDR3 reads CASSVRGDRGVLEQYF. Written as DNA, the CDR3 is TGTGCCAGCAGCGTAAGAGGGGACAGGGGCGTTTTAGAGCAGTACTTC. The chain combines TRBV9 with TRBJ2-5; 10 bases agree with TRBD1. The CDR3 length is 16 residues. V dropped 1 base and J dropped 11; count of bases not matched to a gene: 14. CDR1 is SGDLS, CDR2 YYNGEE, per germline. Full variable domain (remainder filled in from reference TRBV9 and TRBJ2-5): DSGVTQTPKHLITATGQRVTLRCSPRSGDLSVYWYQQSLDQGLQFLIQYYNGEERAKGNILERFSAQQFPDLHSELNLSSLELGDSALYFCASSVRGDRGVLEQYFGPGTRLLVL.

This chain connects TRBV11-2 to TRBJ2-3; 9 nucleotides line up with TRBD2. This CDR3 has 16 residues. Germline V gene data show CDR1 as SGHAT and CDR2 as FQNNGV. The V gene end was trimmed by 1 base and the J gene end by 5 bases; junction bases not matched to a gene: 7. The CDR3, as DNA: TGTGCCAGCAGCTTAGGCCCTGCGGGGGGGCAAGATACGCAGTATTTT. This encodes CASSLGPAGGQDTQYF.

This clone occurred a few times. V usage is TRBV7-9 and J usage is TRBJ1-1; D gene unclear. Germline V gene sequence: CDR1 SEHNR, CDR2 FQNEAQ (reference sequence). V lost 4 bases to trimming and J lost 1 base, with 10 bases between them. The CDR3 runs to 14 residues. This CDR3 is CASSWGGQNTEAFF. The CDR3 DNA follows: TGTGCCAGCAGCTGGGGAGGTCAGAACACTGAAGCTTTCTTT.

Here the CDR3 DNA reads TGTGCCAGCTCACCCGACAGGGTGAAGACCCAGTACTTC. Translation: CASSPDRVKTQYF. The chain uses TRBV18 and TRBJ2-5; 7 bases are shared with TRBD1. This CDR3 comprises 13 residues. The ends lost 3 bases at V and 6 bases at J; junction bases unmatched: 4. Germline CDR1 and CDR2: KGHSH and LQKENI.

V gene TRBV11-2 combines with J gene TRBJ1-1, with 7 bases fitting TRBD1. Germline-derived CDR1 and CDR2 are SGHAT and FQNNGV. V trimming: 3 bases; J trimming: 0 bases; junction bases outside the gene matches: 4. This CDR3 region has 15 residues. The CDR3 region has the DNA TGTGCCAGCAGCTTCTCCGGGACAGTGAACACTGAAGCTTTCTTT. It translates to CASSFSGTVNTEAFF.

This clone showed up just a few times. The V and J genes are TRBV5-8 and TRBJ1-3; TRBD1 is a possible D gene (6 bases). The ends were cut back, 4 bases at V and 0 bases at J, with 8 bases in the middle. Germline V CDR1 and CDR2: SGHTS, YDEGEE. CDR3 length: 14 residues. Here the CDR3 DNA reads TGTGCCAGCAGCCGAGGGGGCTCTGGAAACACCATATATTTT. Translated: CASSRGGSGNTIYF.

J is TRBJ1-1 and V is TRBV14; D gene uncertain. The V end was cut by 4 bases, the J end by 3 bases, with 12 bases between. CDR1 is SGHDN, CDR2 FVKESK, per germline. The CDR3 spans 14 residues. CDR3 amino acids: CASSPLGMDTEAFF. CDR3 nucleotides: TGTGCCAGCAGCCCGCTGGGCATGGACACTGAAGCTTTCTTT.

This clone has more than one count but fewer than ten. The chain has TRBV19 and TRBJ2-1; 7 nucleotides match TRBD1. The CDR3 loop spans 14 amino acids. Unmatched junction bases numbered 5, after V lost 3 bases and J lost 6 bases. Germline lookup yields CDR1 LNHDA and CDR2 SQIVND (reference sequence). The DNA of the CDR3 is TGTGCCAGTAGTATTCGACAGGGCGGCAATGAGCAGTTCTTC. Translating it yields CASSIRQGGNEQFF.

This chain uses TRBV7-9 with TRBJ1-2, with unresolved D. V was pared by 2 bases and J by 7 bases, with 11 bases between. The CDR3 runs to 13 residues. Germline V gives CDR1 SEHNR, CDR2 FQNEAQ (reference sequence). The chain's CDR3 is CASSLIQSPGYTF. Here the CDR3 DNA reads TGTGCCAGCAGCTTAATCCAGTCCCCTGGCTACACCTTC.

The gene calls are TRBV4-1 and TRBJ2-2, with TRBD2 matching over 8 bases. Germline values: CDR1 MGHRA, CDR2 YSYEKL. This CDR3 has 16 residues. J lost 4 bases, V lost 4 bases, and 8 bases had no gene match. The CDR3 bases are TGCGCCAGCAGCCGGGGTCCACGGGGGGGCACCGGGGAGCTGTTTTTT. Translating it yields CASSRGPRGGTGELFF.

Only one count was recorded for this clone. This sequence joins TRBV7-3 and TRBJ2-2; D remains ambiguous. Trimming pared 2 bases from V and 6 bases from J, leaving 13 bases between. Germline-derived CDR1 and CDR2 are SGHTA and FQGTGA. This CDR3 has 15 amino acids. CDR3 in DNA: TGTGCCAGCAGCTTACTTCAGTCAGGATCCGGGGAGCTGTTTTTT. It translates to CASSLLQSGSGELFF.

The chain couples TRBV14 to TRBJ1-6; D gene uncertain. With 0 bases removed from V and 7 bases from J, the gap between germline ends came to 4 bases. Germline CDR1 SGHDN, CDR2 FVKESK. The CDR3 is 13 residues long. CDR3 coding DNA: TGTGCCAGCAGCCAAGATATGAATTCACCCCTCCACTTT. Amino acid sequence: CASSQDMNSPLHF.